Shown below are 27 T cell receptor beta chains from a single sample sequenced in a study of cytomegalovirus exposure and HLA in healthy donors. The study ran its PCR with 60 Vbeta and 13 Jbeta primers. The assay was immunoSEQ multiplex PCR, and TCRdb's table has in-frame clones only and misses some. Among about 210,000 clones listed, about 85% were seen once. The sequencing input was PBMCs. These TCRs come from a woman aged 45-59 years in good health and CMV-seropositive.

J is TRBJ1-1 and V is TRBV5-6; D call uncertain. Per germline, CDR1 SGHDT and CDR2 YYEEEE. The length of the CDR3 is 12 residues. Trimming left V 6 bases short and J 5 bases short, with 11 bases between. CDR3 region: CASNRGRTEAFF. The CDR3 DNA reads TGTGCCAGCAATCGGGGAAGGACTGAAGCTTTCTTT.

V is TRBV5-4 and J is TRBJ2-1; TRBD1 aligns across 8 bases. After removal of 3 bases from V and 14 bases from J, the junction contained 4 bases not matched to a gene. This CDR3 is 11 amino acids long. Per the germline V gene, CDR1 is SGHNT and CDR2 is YYREEE (reference sequence). CDR3 coding DNA: TGTGCCAGCAGCTCGGACAGGGAGGAGTTCTTC. Its protein product is CASSSDREEFF.

The J gene is TRBJ1-6, the V gene TRBV28; no clear D gene. There are 14 residues in the CDR3. Germline V gene data show CDR1 as MDHEN and CDR2 as SYDVKM. V lost 6 bases and J lost 9, with 15 bases in between. CDR3: CASSLRSRSSPLHF. The DNA of the CDR3 is TGTGCCAGCAGCCTTAGGTCCCGGAGTTCACCCCTCCACTTT.

The J gene is TRBJ1-5, the V gene TRBV18; D call uncertain. The germline V gene encodes CDR1 KGHSH and CDR2 LQKENI. V was cut by 2 bases and J by 0 bases, with 8 bases left in between. The CDR3 runs 15 residues. The chain's CDR3 is CASSPTRDSNQPQHF. In DNA, the CDR3 is TGTGCCAGCTCACCAACACGGGATAGCAATCAGCCCCAGCATTTT. The whole variable domain, remainder taken from reference TRBV18 and TRBJ1-5, is NAGVMQNPRHLVRRRGQEARLRCSPMKGHSHVYWYRQLPEEGLKFMVYLQKENIIDESGMPKERFSAEFPKEGPSILRIQQVVRGDSAAYFCASSPTRDSNQPQHFGDGTRLSIL.

The J gene is TRBJ2-2, the V gene TRBV9; tentative D call: TRBD1 (5 bases). CDR3 size: 16 residues. Trimming shortened V by 0 bases and J by 0 bases, and 9 bases separated the two germline ends. CDR1 is SGDLS and CDR2 is YYNGEE in the germline V gene. CDR3 nucleotide sequence: TGTGCCAGCAGCGTAGTAGAAGGGGCGAACACCGGGGAGCTGTTTTTT. It encodes CASSVVEGANTGELFF.

This clone has a handful of counts. The V gene is TRBV4-3, the J gene TRBJ1-1; D is unclear. Germline CDR1 and CDR2: LGHNA and YSLEER. V shed 0 bases and J shed 0 bases, with 8 bases lying between them. The CDR3 is 15 amino acids. Here the CDR3 DNA reads TGCGCCAGCAGCCAAGACGAGGGATTGAACACTGAAGCTTTCTTT. It encodes CASSQDEGLNTEAFF.

V usage is TRBV6-5 and J usage is TRBJ1-2; 8 nucleotides line up with TRBD1. The CDR3 loop spans 14 amino acids. The V segment lost 0 bases and the J segment 8 bases; nucleotides outside the gene matches: 5. Germline V gene sequence: CDR1 MNHEY, CDR2 SVGAGI. The CDR3 protein is CASSYSTGAKGYTF. Written as DNA, the CDR3 is TGTGCCAGCAGTTACTCGACAGGGGCCAAAGGCTACACCTTC.

The chain has TRBV15 and TRBJ2-5; a possible D gene is TRBD1 (5 bases). Germline-derived CDR1 and CDR2 are LNHNV and YYDKDF (reference sequence). Between the trimmed V and J ends, which lost 1 base and 5 bases, there was a span of 8 bases. The CDR3 extends over 13 amino acids. The CDR3 reads CATSRGGWETQYF. DNA of the CDR3: TGTGCCACCAGCAGAGGGGGCTGGGAGACCCAGTACTTC.

V usage is TRBV5-5 and J usage is TRBJ1-4; D is unclear. Trimming cost V 0 bases and J 6 bases, with 9 bases left between them. The CDR3 covers 14 residues. Germline lookup yields CDR1 SGHKS and CDR2 YYEKEE (reference sequence). CDR3 in DNA: TGTGCCAGCAGCTTGGTCGGGTCTGATGAAAAACTGTTTTTT. This translates into CASSLVGSDEKLFF.

This clone showed up just once. The rearrangement joins TRBV11-2 to TRBJ1-1, with 7 bases identical to TRBD1. V gave up 4 bases and J gave up 3 bases; unmatched junction bases: 5. The germline V gene has CDR1 SGHAT and CDR2 FQNNGV. The CDR3 sequence is 14 residues long. CDR3 sequence: CASSWAQGDTEAFF. For the CDR3, the DNA is TGTGCCAGCAGCTGGGCCCAGGGGGACACTGAAGCTTTCTTT.

V gene TRBV6-5 combines with J gene TRBJ2-7, with a tentative D call TRBD2 (8 bases). CDR1 MNHEY and CDR2 SVGAGI come from the germline V gene. This CDR3 is built from 16 residues. Trimming took 2 bases from V and 6 from J, leaving 20 bases between them. DNA for the CDR3: TGTGCCAGCAGTTACAGAGGAGTGACAGGGACTAGCGAGCAGTACTTC. This translates into CASSYRGVTGTSEQYF.

The chain joins TRBV7-9 to TRBJ2-5; D gene ambiguous. Germline V gene lookup returns CDR1 SEHNR and CDR2 FQNEAQ (reference sequence). This CDR3 contains 13 residues. Trimming pared 1 base from V and 5 bases from J, leaving 8 bases between. This chain's CDR3 is CASSLVVGETQYF. CDR3 in DNA: TGTGCCAGCAGCTTAGTAGTCGGGGAGACCCAGTACTTC. Complete variable domain (other parts from reference TRBV7-9 and TRBJ2-5): DTGVSQNPRHKITKRGQNVTFRCDPISEHNRLYWYRQTLGQGPEFLTYFQNEAQLEKSRLLSDRFSAERPKGSFSTLEIQRTEQGDSAMYLCASSLVVGETQYFGPGTRLLVL.

The chain combines TRBV7-9 with TRBJ2-2; D is undetermined. Germline lookup yields CDR1 SEHNR and CDR2 FQNEAQ (reference sequence). V lost 1 base and J 5 bases, leaving 5 bases between the germline ends. The CDR3 has 13 amino acids. This CDR3 is CASSLDTTGELFF. The CDR3 nucleotides read TGTGCCAGCAGCTTAGACACGACCGGGGAGCTGTTTTTT.

The V and J genes are TRBV5-1 and TRBJ2-7, with a possible D match to TRBD2 (6 bases). The germline gives CDR1 SGHRS, CDR2 YFSETQ. The CDR3 contains 14 residues. Trimming took 4 bases from V and 1 from J, leaving 12 bases between them. The CDR3 DNA reads as TGCGCCAGCAGCGCGGGACTCACGTCCTACGAGCAGTACTTC. Translating it yields CASSAGLTSYEQYF.

This clone has just one count. V gene TRBV5-8 combines with J gene TRBJ2-5; TRBD2 matches 10 bases. Germline V gene lookup returns CDR1 SGHTS and CDR2 YDEGEE. Trimming removed 4 bases from V and 1 base from J; junction bases left unmatched: 10. This CDR3 is 17 amino acids long. CDR3 loop: CASSPGGLAGAQETQYF. CDR3 sequence (DNA): TGTGCCAGCAGCCCCGGCGGGCTAGCGGGGGCCCAAGAGACCCAGTACTTC. Full variable domain (rest looked up from reference TRBV5-8 and TRBJ2-5): EAGVTQSPTHLIKTRGQQATLRCSPISGHTSVYWYQQALGLGLQFLLWYDEGEERNRGNFPPRFSGRQFPNYSSELNVNALELEDSALYLCASSPGGLAGAQETQYFGPGTRLLVL.

This clone has just a few counts. The CDR3 region is CASSSASGAQDYEQYF. In DNA form, the CDR3 reads TGTGCCAGCAGCTCCGCCTCGGGAGCTCAGGACTACGAGCAGTACTTC. The chain combines TRBV13 with TRBJ2-7; weak D call: TRBD2 (6 bases). Germline values: CDR1 PRHDT, CDR2 FYEKMQ (reference sequence). The length of the CDR3 is 16 residues. The germline V and J ends were trimmed by 4 bases and 3 bases, with 19 bases remaining between them. Together with reference TRBV13 and TRBJ2-7, the CDR3 gives the full variable domain: AAGVIQSPRHLIKEKRETATLKCYPIPRHDTVYWYQQGPGQDPQFLISFYEKMQSDKGSIPDRFSAQQFSDYHSELNMSSLELGDSALYFCASSSASGAQDYEQYFGPGTRLTVT.

The chain recombines TRBV6-1 with TRBJ1-2; TRBD1 agrees at 7 bases. CDR3 length: 13 residues. CDR1 is MNHNS and CDR2 is SASEGT in the germline V gene. V lost 5 bases and J lost 2; bases outside the gene matches: 2. CDR3 sequence reads: CASSRDSNYGYTF. In DNA, the CDR3 is TGTGCCAGCAGTCGGGACAGCAACTATGGCTACACCTTC.

This clone appeared once. This rearrangement joins TRBV7-9 to TRBJ2-2; 7 positions agree with TRBD1. Unmatched junction bases numbered 5, after V lost 1 base and J lost 6 bases. Per germline, CDR1 SEHNR and CDR2 FQNEAQ (reference sequence). CDR3 length: 15 amino acids. This CDR3 is CASSLGDRVAGELFF. CDR3 DNA sequence: TGTGCCAGCAGCTTAGGAGACAGGGTGGCCGGGGAGCTGTTTTTT.

The chain couples TRBV30 to TRBJ1-1, with D possibly TRBD1 on 6 matching bases. CDR1 is GTSNPN and CDR2 is SVGIG in the germline V gene (reference sequence). The CDR3 is 14 amino acids. Trimming removed 7 bases at V and 0 bases at J, with 15 bases between. CDR3 coding DNA: TGTGCCTCTCAAAATGACAGGATGAACACTGAAGCTTTCTTT. It yields the protein CASQNDRMNTEAFF.

This clone was picked up one time. The rearrangement joins TRBV4-1 to TRBJ2-5; TRBD1 agrees at 9 bases. The J call is doubtful: the DNA matches TRBJ2-7 better. The V gene's germline CDR1 is MGHRA and CDR2 YSYEKL. CDR3 length: 15 amino acids. The CDR3 loop reads CASSQDPQGAYEQYF. Written as DNA, the CDR3 is TGCGCCAGCAGCCAAGATCCACAGGGGGCGTACGAGCAGTACTTC.

This sequence joins TRBV28 and TRBJ1-1; D is unresolved. This CDR3 is built from 15 residues. The V end was cut by 7 bases, the J end by 0 bases, with 15 bases between. Per germline, CDR1 MDHEN and CDR2 SYDVKM. The CDR3 DNA reads as TGTGCCAGCACTCATGGAGGGTCGGTGAACACTGAAGCTTTCTTT. This encodes CASTHGGSVNTEAFF.

This clone was recorded only once. The rearrangement joins TRBV6-1 to TRBJ1-4; maybe TRBD1 (6 bases). V was pared by 5 bases and J by 5 bases, with 12 bases between. Looked up from germline, CDR1 is MNHNS and CDR2 is SASEGT. The CDR3 is made up of 14 amino acids. CDR3 protein: CASSRFGQNEKLFF. The CDR3 DNA sequence: TGTGCCAGCAGTCGATTTGGACAGAATGAAAAACTGTTTTTT.

The rearrangement joins TRBV6-1 to TRBJ1-6; perhaps TRBD1 as D (5 bases). CDR1 is MNHNS and CDR2 is SASEGT in the germline V gene. The CDR3 contains 19 residues. Trimming left V 3 bases short and J 6 bases short, with 24 bases between. CDR3 region: CASSDGPGKLVSGNSPLHF. CDR3 coding DNA: TGTGCCAGCAGTGACGGCCCAGGGAAGCTTGTTTCGGGTAATTCACCCCTCCACTTT.

The genes are TRBV4-2 and TRBJ2-7; D might be TRBD2 (7 bases). The CDR3 length is 14 residues. Trimming cost V 4 bases and J 3 bases, with 13 bases left between them. Germline V gene data show CDR1 as LGHNA and CDR2 as YNFKEQ. The CDR3 coding sequence is TGTGCCAGCAGCCCGCGGGGAGGGGGCTACGAGCAGTACTTC. Translation: CASSPRGGGYEQYF.

The DNA of the CDR3 is TGCGCCAGCAGCGCTGCGACAGGGAGAATGAACGAGCAGTACTTC. Amino acids: CASSAATGRMNEQYF. The chain combines TRBV5-1 with TRBJ2-7; TRBD1 aligns across 7 bases. CDR1 is SGHRS, CDR2 YFSETQ, per germline. CDR3 size: 15 residues. Losses at the gene ends were 4 bases for V and 5 bases for J; bases not matched to a gene: 12. The full variable domain, its missing parts supplied by reference TRBV5-1 and TRBJ2-7, is KAGVTQTPRYLIKTRGQQVTLSCSPISGHRSVSWYQQTPGQGLQFLFEYFSETQRNKGNFPGRFSGRQFSNSRSEMNVSTLELGDSALYLCASSAATGRMNEQYFGPGTRLTVT.

CDR3 loop: CASSVDSSGDGYTF. The CDR3 DNA sequence: TGTGCCAGCAGCGTAGACTCCTCCGGGGATGGCTACACCTTC. The rearrangement links TRBV9 to TRBJ1-2, with D unclear. The germline CDR1 and CDR2 sequences are SGDLS and YYNGEE. The germline V and J ends were trimmed by 0 bases and 6 bases, with 12 bases remaining between them. There are 14 residues in the CDR3.

V usage is TRBV19 and J usage is TRBJ2-7, with D tentatively TRBD2 (7 bases). The CDR3 length is 14 residues. Trimming left V 7 bases short and J 0 bases short, with 13 bases between. CDR1 LNHDA and CDR2 SQIVND come from the germline V gene (reference sequence). The DNA for the CDR3 is TGTGCCAGTACCCAAGGGGGGGACTCCTACGAGCAGTACTTC. It codes for CASTQGGDSYEQYF.